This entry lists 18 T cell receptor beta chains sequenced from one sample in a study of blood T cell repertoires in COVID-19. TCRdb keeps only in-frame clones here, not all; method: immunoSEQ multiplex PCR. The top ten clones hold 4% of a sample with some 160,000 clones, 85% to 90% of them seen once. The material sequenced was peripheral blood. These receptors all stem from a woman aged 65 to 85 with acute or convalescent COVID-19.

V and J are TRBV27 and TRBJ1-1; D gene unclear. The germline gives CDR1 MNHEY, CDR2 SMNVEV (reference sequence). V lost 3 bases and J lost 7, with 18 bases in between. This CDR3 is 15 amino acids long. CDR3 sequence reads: CASSFDYRSFYEAFF. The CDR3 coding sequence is TGTGCCAGCAGTTTTGATTACAGAAGCTTTTATGAAGCTTTCTTT.

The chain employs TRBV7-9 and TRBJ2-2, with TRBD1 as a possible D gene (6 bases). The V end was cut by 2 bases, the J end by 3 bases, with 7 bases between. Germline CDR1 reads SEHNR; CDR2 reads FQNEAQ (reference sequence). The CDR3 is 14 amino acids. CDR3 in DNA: TGTGCCAGCAGCTTAAGGGGGTACACCGGGGAGCTGTTTTTT. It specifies CASSLRGYTGELFF.

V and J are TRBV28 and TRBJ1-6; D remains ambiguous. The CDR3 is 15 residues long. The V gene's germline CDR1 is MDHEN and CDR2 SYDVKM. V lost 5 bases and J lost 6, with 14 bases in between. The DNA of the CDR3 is TGTGCCAGCAGTGGTGACGCGGGCCTTAATTCACCCCTCCACTTT. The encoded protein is CASSGDAGLNSPLHF.

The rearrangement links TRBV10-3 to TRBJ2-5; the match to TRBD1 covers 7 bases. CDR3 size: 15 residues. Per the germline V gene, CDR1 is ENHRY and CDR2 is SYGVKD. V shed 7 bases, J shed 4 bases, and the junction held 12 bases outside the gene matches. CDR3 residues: CAIKPATGVGETQYF. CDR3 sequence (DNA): TGTGCCATCAAGCCGGCTACAGGGGTGGGAGAGACCCAGTACTTC.

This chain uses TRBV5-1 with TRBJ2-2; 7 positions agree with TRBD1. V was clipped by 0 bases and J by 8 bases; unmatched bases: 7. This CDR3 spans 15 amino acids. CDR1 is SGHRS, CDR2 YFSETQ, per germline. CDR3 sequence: CASSLEGGLFGELFF. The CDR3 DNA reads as TGCGCCAGCAGCTTGGAAGGGGGCCTTTTTGGGGAGCTGTTTTTT.

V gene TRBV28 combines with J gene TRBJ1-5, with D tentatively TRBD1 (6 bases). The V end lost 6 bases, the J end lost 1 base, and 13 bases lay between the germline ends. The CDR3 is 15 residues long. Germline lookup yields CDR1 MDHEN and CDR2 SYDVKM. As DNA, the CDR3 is TGTGCCAGCAGACAGGGACGCTTAAGCAATCAGCCCCAGCATTTT. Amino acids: CASRQGRLSNQPQHF.

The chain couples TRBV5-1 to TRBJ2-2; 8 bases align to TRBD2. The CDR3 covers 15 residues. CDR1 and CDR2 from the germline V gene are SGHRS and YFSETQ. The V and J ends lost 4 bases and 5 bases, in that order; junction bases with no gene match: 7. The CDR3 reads CASSIGGATTGELFF. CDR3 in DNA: TGCGCCAGCAGCATCGGGGGGGCAACGACCGGGGAGCTGTTTTTT. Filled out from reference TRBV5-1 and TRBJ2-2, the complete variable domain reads KAGVTQTPRYLIKTRGQQVTLSCSPISGHRSVSWYQQTPGQGLQFLFEYFSETQRNKGNFPGRFSGRQFSNSRSEMNVSTLELGDSALYLCASSIGGATTGELFFGEGSRLTVL.

The CDR3 bases are TGCGCCAGCATAGGAGGGGGCCATAACTACGAGCAGTACTTC. This translates into CASIGGGHNYEQYF. This sequence joins TRBV23-1 and TRBJ2-7; possibly TRBD1 for D (7 bases). TRBV23-1 is an ORF, and what it does is uncertain. V lost 7 bases to trimming and J lost 3 bases, with 16 bases between them. This CDR3 is built from 14 residues.

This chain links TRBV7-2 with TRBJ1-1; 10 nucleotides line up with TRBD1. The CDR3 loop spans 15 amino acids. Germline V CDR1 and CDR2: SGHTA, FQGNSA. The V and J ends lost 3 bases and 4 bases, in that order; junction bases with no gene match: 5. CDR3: CASSFRTGGGTEAFF. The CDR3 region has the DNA TGTGCCAGCAGCTTCCGGACAGGGGGAGGCACTGAAGCTTTCTTT.

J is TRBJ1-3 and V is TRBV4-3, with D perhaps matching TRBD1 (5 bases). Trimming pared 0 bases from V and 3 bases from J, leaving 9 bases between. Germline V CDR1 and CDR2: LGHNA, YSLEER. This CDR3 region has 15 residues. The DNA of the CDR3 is TGCGCCAGCAGCCAAGATGCGGGGGATGGAAACACCATATATTTT. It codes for CASSQDAGDGNTIYF.

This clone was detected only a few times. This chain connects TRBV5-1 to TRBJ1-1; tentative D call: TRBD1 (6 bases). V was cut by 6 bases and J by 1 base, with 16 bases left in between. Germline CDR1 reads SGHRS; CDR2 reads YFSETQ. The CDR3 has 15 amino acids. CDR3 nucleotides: TGCGCCAGCAAAGGGACAAGGGTATCGAACACTGAAGCTTTCTTT. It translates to CASKGTRVSNTEAFF.

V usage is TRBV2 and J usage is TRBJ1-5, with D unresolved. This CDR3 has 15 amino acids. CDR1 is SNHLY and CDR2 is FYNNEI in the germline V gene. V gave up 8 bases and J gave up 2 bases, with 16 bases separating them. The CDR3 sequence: CASRLGSGRNQPQHF. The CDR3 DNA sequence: TGTGCCAGCCGCCTGGGCAGTGGCCGCAATCAGCCCCAGCATTTT.

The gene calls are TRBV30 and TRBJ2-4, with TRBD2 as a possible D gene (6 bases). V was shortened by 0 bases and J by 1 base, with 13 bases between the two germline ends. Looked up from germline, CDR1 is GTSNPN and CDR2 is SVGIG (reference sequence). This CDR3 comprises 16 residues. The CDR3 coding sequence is TGTGCCTGGAGTGTACCGCGGGAATTGGCCAAAAACATTCAGTACTTC. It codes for CAWSVPRELAKNIQYF.

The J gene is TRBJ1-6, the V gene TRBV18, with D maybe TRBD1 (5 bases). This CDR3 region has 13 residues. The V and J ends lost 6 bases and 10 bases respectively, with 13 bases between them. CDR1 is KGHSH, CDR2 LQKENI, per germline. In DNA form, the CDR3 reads TGTGCCAGCTCCCCAAGGGAGGGGTCACCCCTCCACTTT. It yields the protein CASSPREGSPLHF.

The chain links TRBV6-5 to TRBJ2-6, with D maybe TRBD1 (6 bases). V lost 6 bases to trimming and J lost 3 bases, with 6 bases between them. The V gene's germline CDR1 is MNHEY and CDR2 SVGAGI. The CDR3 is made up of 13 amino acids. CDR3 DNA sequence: TGTGCCAGCAGAGGGGGTGGGGCCAACGTCCTGACTTTC. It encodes CASRGGGANVLTF.

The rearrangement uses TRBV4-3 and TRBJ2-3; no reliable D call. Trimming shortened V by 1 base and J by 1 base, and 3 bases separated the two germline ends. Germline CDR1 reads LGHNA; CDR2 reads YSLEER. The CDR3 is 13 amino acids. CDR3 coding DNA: TGCGCCAGCAGCCAAGCCGGCACAGATACGCAGTATTTT. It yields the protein CASSQAGTDTQYF.

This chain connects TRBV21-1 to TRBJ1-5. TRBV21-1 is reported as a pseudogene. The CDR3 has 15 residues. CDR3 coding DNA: TGTGCCAGCCAGTGGGGGGGCGAACGCAATCAGCCCCAGCATTTT. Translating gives CASQWGGERNQPQHF.

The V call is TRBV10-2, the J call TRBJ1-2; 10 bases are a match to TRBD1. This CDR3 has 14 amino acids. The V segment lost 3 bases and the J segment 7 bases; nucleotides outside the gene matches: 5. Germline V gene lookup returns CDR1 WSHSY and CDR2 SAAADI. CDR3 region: CASSEGTGVFGYTF. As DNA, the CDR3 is TGCGCCAGCAGTGAAGGGACAGGGGTTTTTGGCTACACCTTC.